The 13 T cell receptor beta chains below come from one sample, sequenced in a study of CD8+ T cells in alopecia areata. RNA extraction and reverse transcription yielded cDNA as sequencing template. Profiled with immunoSEQ multiplex PCR; TCRdb holds only in-frame clones, not every one. This table has 42,000 or so clones, over 85% appearing once. Treatment: oral pan-JAK inhibitor, 5-10 mg twice daily. The sample here was CD8+ T cells sorted from blood, taken at week 24, from a patient treated with tofacitinib. These receptors came from a human donor with alopecia areata.

CDR3 nucleotide sequence: TGTGCCAGCAGCCTAGGCGTGTACTTCGAGCAGTACTTC. It is translated as CASSLGVYFEQYF. The chain links TRBV14 to TRBJ2-7; unclear D gene. V dropped 4 bases and J dropped 6 bases, with 13 bases sitting between them. The germline CDR1 and CDR2 sequences are SGHDN and FVKESK. The CDR3 consists of 13 residues.

The table lists this clone with a few counts. The sample carries other DNA sequences with the same CDR3. V usage is TRBV7-3 and J usage is TRBJ1-1; D remains ambiguous. The CDR3 has 13 residues. The germline V and J ends were trimmed by 2 bases and 6 bases, with 10 bases remaining between them. Germline V gene lookup returns CDR1 SGHTA and CDR2 FQGTGA. The CDR3 sequence: CASSLQVGAEAFF. The CDR3 DNA reads as TGTGCCAGCAGCTTACAGGTAGGAGCTGAAGCTTTCTTT. The complete variable domain, with remaining parts taken from reference TRBV7-3 and TRBJ1-1, reads GAGVSQTPSNKVTEKGKYVELRCDPISGHTALYWYRQSLGQGPEFLIYFQGTGAADDSGLPNDRFFAVRPEGSVSTLKIQRTERGDSAVYLCASSLQVGAEAFFGQGTRLTVV.

This clone was seen just once. V gene TRBV19 combines with J gene TRBJ2-5, with D perhaps matching TRBD1 or TRBD2 (6 bases each). With the DNA end fitting TRBJ2-7 better, the J assignment may be wrong. CDR3 size: 13 residues. Germline loops: CDR1 LNHDA, CDR2 SQIVND (reference sequence). CDR3 nucleotide sequence: TGTGCCAGTAGTCTGGGGGGCCTCTACGAGCAGTACTTC. It encodes CASSLGGLYEQYF.

CDR3 nucleotides: TGCAGCGTTGAGGCCGGGACAGGAGGCGACGAGCAGTACTTC. Translation: CSVEAGTGGDEQYF. The chain employs TRBV29-1 and TRBJ2-7, with TRBD1 identical over 8 bases. Germline V gives CDR1 SQVTM, CDR2 ANQGSEA. CDR3 length: 14 amino acids. V was clipped by 3 bases and J by 5 bases; unmatched bases: 9.

The V call is TRBV4-1, the J call TRBJ2-7; the D gene could be TRBD1 or TRBD2 (5 bases each). Germline CDR1 and CDR2: MGHRA and YSYEKL. V lost 0 bases and J lost 2, with 17 bases in between. The length of the CDR3 is 17 residues. CDR3 nucleotide sequence: TGCGCCAGCAGCCAAGATTTCGGGGCCGACCTTGCCTACGAGCAGTACTTC. Translating gives CASSQDFGADLAYEQYF.

This chain links TRBV29-1 with TRBJ2-7; TRBD1 matches 8 bases. This CDR3 has 13 residues. V shed 6 bases, J shed 3 bases, and the junction held 7 bases outside the gene matches. Germline V gene sequence: CDR1 SQVTM, CDR2 ANQGSEA. CDR3 region: CSVRGQGLYEQYF. The CDR3 coding sequence is TGCAGCGTGCGCGGACAGGGTCTCTACGAGCAGTACTTC.

V and J are TRBV27 and TRBJ2-5; TRBD1 or TRBD2 may be the D gene (5 bases each). The CDR3 has 14 amino acids. With 5 bases removed from V and 5 bases from J, the gap between germline ends came to 15 bases. The germline gives CDR1 MNHEY, CDR2 SMNVEV (reference sequence). The CDR3 bases are TGTGCCAGCAGTGTCGGGACCGAGTATGAGACCCAGTACTTC. This encodes CASSVGTEYETQYF.

The J gene is TRBJ2-7, the V gene TRBV5-6, with a weak D call TRBD2 (5 bases). The length of the CDR3 is 12 residues. Trimming shortened V by 2 bases and J by 6 bases, and 9 bases separated the two germline ends. Germline lookup yields CDR1 SGHDT and CDR2 YYEEEE. The CDR3 is CASSFPGVEQYF. In DNA, the CDR3 is TGTGCCAGCAGCTTCCCCGGGGTCGAGCAGTACTTC.

This chain joins TRBV4-3 and TRBJ2-7; TRBD1 aligns across 7 bases. Trimming at V came to 4 bases and at J to 3 bases, leaving 3 bases not matched to a gene. This CDR3 region has 13 residues. The germline CDR1 and CDR2 sequences are LGHNA and YSLEER. The CDR3 spells CASSPRQGYEQYF. CDR3 nucleotides: TGCGCCAGCAGCCCTCGACAGGGCTACGAGCAGTACTTC.

J is TRBJ2-2 and V is TRBV19; D is undetermined. The V and J ends lost 0 bases and 2 bases respectively, with 10 bases between them. This CDR3 is built from 16 residues. CDR1 and CDR2 from the germline V gene are LNHDA and SQIVND (reference sequence). The CDR3 protein is CASSIDETPNTGELFF. CDR3 coding DNA: TGTGCCAGTAGTATAGATGAAACTCCAAACACCGGGGAGCTGTTTTTT.

The chain is built from TRBV13 and TRBJ2-3, with TRBD2 identical over 9 bases. The CDR3 length is 15 residues. Looked up from germline, CDR1 is PRHDT and CDR2 is FYEKMQ (reference sequence). Unmatched junction bases numbered 11, after V lost 8 bases and J lost 5 bases. DNA of the CDR3: TGTGCCAGCGCGCCCGCGGGGGGGCCGGTAGATACGCAGTATTTT. This encodes CASAPAGGPVDTQYF.

This chain links TRBV10-3 with TRBJ2-3, with D possibly being TRBD2 (7 bases). Trimming pared 3 bases from V and 6 bases from J, leaving 16 bases between. This CDR3 has 15 residues. Germline CDR1 reads ENHRY; CDR2 reads SYGVKD. The CDR3 region has the DNA TGTGCCATCAGTGAAAGTGGCAGGGGAGGGGATACGCAGTATTTT. This sequence encodes CAISESGRGGDTQYF.

In nucleotides, the CDR3 is TGTGCCAGCAGTACGGACCCTTTTGAGCAGTTCTTC. Translation: CASSTDPFEQFF. The chain recombines TRBV27 with TRBJ2-1; no reliable D call. Trimming removed 5 bases from V and 9 bases from J, with 11 bases in between. Germline V gene data show CDR1 as MNHEY and CDR2 as SMNVEV (reference sequence). The CDR3 is 12 amino acids.